This T cell receptor beta chain was observed in a study of regulatory T cells in long-lasting Graves disease. V lost 0 bases and J 7 bases, leaving 13 bases between the germline ends. Germline V CDR1 and CDR2: LNHDA, SQIVND (reference sequence). The CDR3 runs to 15 residues. Combining iRepertoire HTBI primers with Arm-PCR of CDR3 regions, the authors built TCR beta libraries. TCRdb reanalysed the multiplex PCR reads using MiXCR and keeps one entry per CDR3 protein. The data hold 400,000 to 500,000 distinct CDR3 sequences, with 14% to 15% observed a single time. Time point noted: newly diagnosed GD, antithyroid drugs for less than 3 months. From RNA extracted from PBMCs, the TCR library was made. Patients were from an endocrinology department in Xi'an, China. This sample also appeared in a second study, on T cells in Graves' hyperthyroidism and ophthalmopathy. This second study says: Researchers report that a 13 V-J model separated ophthalmopathy from stable hyperthyroidism.

The V and J genes are TRBV19 and TRBJ1-5, with D uncertain. This sequence originates from a woman aged 25 to 45 with Graves disease. The material sequenced was peripheral blood mononuclear cells (PBMCs), taken at new diagnosis, from a patient treated with antithyroid drugs. In DNA, the CDR3 is TGTGCCAGTAGTATAGACACGGGCAGACCACAGCCCCAGCATTTT. Protein sequence: CASSIDTGRPQPQHF.